The rows below give T cell receptor beta chains drawn from one sample of a study of T-cell memory formation after mild COVID-19. TCRdb redid the calling of the 5' RACE reads with MiXCR, one entry per CDR3 protein. The sample contains around 510,000 distinct CDR3 sequences, about 22% of which appear only once. The sequencing input was PBMCs or a T cell subset sorted from them (not recorded which). Receptors were obtained from an adult woman who had mild COVID-19 (a few samples of this study predate the infection). Cell type and time point are not known. CDR3s include the opening cysteine and the closing phenylalanine or tryptophan. The order of the fields is CDR3 DNA, CDR3 protein, V gene, J gene, D gene, clone size. A D gene is named only where the DNA matches it firmly. Expanded clones are given a class, and other clones once, few, many or no size at all.

cdr3_nt: TGTGCCAGCAGTGCCCGGGCTAACTATGGCTACACCTTC; cdr3_aa: CASSARANYGYTF; v_call: TRBV6-1; j_call: TRBJ1-2; d_call: .; clone_size: few
cdr3_nt: TGTGCCAGCAGCAAAAGTAGGTCGACAGGGGCCCTGAACACTGAAGCTTTCTTT; cdr3_aa: CASSKSRSTGALNTEAFF; v_call: TRBV21-1; j_call: TRBJ1-1; d_call: .; clone_size: .
cdr3_nt: TGCGCCAGCAGCTTGGTGTCAGATTACGAGCAGTACTTC; cdr3_aa: CASSLVSDYEQYF; v_call: TRBV5-1; j_call: TRBJ2-7; d_call: .; clone_size: .
cdr3_nt: TGTGCCAGCAGCTTAGGGCTAGCTACAGATACGCAGTATTTT; cdr3_aa: CASSLGLATDTQYF; v_call: TRBV7-2; j_call: TRBJ2-3; d_call: .; clone_size: many
cdr3_nt: TGTGCCAGCAGTTTTAGACAGGGGACCCCCGAGCTGTTTTTT; cdr3_aa: CASSFRQGTPELFF; v_call: TRBV12-3/TRBV12-4; j_call: TRBJ2-2; d_call: TRBD1; clone_size: few
cdr3_nt: TGTGCCAGCAGTTTAGCCGGGGGGAACGGACGAGAGCATTTT; cdr3_aa: CASSLAGGNGREHF; v_call: TRBV12-3/TRBV12-4; j_call: TRBJ1-5; d_call: .; clone_size: .
cdr3_nt: TGCAGTGCCCCCTCCCGCGACGGGGGCACAGATACGCAGTATTTT; cdr3_aa: CSAPSRDGGTDTQYF; v_call: TRBV20-1; j_call: TRBJ2-3; d_call: .; clone_size: few
cdr3_nt: TGCAGCGTTGAAGGGCCAGGTATTGCCGGGGAGCTGTTTTTT; cdr3_aa: CSVEGPGIAGELFF; v_call: TRBV29-1; j_call: TRBJ2-2; d_call: .; clone_size: .
cdr3_nt: TGCAGCGTTGTTGCGGATCTGGGCACTGAAGCTTTCTTT; cdr3_aa: CSVVADLGTEAFF; v_call: TRBV29-1; j_call: TRBJ1-1; d_call: .; clone_size: .
cdr3_nt: TGTGCCAGCAGTTCTGGGACAGGTCCCAATCAGCCCCAGCATTTT; cdr3_aa: CASSSGTGPNQPQHF; v_call: TRBV27; j_call: TRBJ1-5; d_call: TRBD1; clone_size: few
cdr3_nt: TGTGCCAGCAGTTTGGGGCAGGGGGACGGGTATGAAAAACTGTTTTTT; cdr3_aa: CASSLGQGDGYEKLFF; v_call: TRBV12-3/TRBV12-4; j_call: TRBJ1-4; d_call: TRBD1; clone_size: once
cdr3_nt: TGTGCCAGCAGTTTGGTAGGGGAGCCCCCAGATACGCAGTATTTT; cdr3_aa: CASSLVGEPPDTQYF; v_call: TRBV12-3/TRBV12-4; j_call: TRBJ2-3; d_call: .; clone_size: .
cdr3_nt: TGTGCCAGCAGCCCTACGGCTAGCGGGAACAATGAGCAGTTCTTC; cdr3_aa: CASSPTASGNNEQFF; v_call: TRBV3-1; j_call: TRBJ2-1; d_call: TRBD2; clone_size: few
cdr3_nt: TGCGCCAGCAGCCAAGAGCTGCGGGAGGTCTATGAGCAGTTCTTC; cdr3_aa: CASSQELREVYEQFF; v_call: TRBV4-1; j_call: TRBJ2-1; d_call: TRBD2; clone_size: .
cdr3_nt: TGCGCCAGCAGACCTGACGTTACCGGGGAGCTGTTTTTT; cdr3_aa: CASRPDVTGELFF; v_call: TRBV5-1; j_call: TRBJ2-2; d_call: .; clone_size: .
cdr3_nt: TGCGCCAGCAGCGAAGGGTCGGGACAGGGGTACGAGCAGTACTTC; cdr3_aa: CASSEGSGQGYEQYF; v_call: TRBV5-1; j_call: TRBJ2-7; d_call: TRBD1; clone_size: .
cdr3_nt: TGCAGCGCCGAGACAGGGCGAAATCACGAGCAGTACTTC; cdr3_aa: CSAETGRNHEQYF; v_call: TRBV29-1; j_call: TRBJ2-7; d_call: TRBD1; clone_size: .
cdr3_nt: TGCGCCAGCAGTACGAGGACAGCAAATGAAAAACTGTTTTTT; cdr3_aa: CASSTRTANEKLFF; v_call: TRBV5-1; j_call: TRBJ1-4; d_call: .; clone_size: .
cdr3_nt: TGTGCCAGCAGTTCTAGCGGGGGGGCTTGGGAGCATGAGCAGTTCTTC; cdr3_aa: CASSSSGGAWEHEQFF; v_call: TRBV27; j_call: TRBJ2-1; d_call: TRBD2; clone_size: few
cdr3_nt: TGCAGCGTTGATGGGGATAGCACAGATACGCAGTATTTT; cdr3_aa: CSVDGDSTDTQYF; v_call: TRBV29-1; j_call: TRBJ2-3; d_call: .; clone_size: .
cdr3_nt: TGTGCCAGCACCGGGACTGCCTACGAGCAGTACTTC; cdr3_aa: CASTGTAYEQYF; v_call: TRBV12-3/TRBV12-4; j_call: TRBJ2-7; d_call: .; clone_size: .
cdr3_nt: TGCAGCGTTAATTTCGGGACTAGCGGGAGCAATACGCAGTATTTT; cdr3_aa: CSVNFGTSGSNTQYF; v_call: TRBV29-1; j_call: TRBJ2-3; d_call: TRBD2; clone_size: few
cdr3_nt: TGTGCCACCAGCAGAGAGGGGGGCTTACTAGCCTACAATGAGCAGTTCTTC; cdr3_aa: CATSREGGLLAYNEQFF; v_call: TRBV15; j_call: TRBJ2-1; d_call: .; clone_size: .
cdr3_nt: TGCGCCAGCAGCTTGGCGGCACATTCCTACGAGCAGTACTTC; cdr3_aa: CASSLAAHSYEQYF; v_call: TRBV5-1; j_call: TRBJ2-7; d_call: .; clone_size: .
cdr3_nt: TGTGCCAGCAGCCAAGATGGACAGGGGATGAACACTGAAGCTTTCTTT; cdr3_aa: CASSQDGQGMNTEAFF; v_call: TRBV3-1; j_call: TRBJ1-1; d_call: TRBD1; clone_size: .
cdr3_nt: TGCGCCAGTTTACCCCAGGCTGGGGACACCGGGGAGCTGATTTTT; cdr3_aa: CASLPQAGDTGELIF; v_call: TRBV5-1; j_call: TRBJ2-2; d_call: .; clone_size: .
cdr3_nt: TGTGCCAGCAGCGCCGGGTCCTTCTCTGGGGCCAACGTCCTGACTTTC; cdr3_aa: CASSAGSFSGANVLTF; v_call: TRBV9; j_call: TRBJ2-6; d_call: .; clone_size: .
cdr3_nt: TGTGCCGCCGGGCAGGGGGCCACAGATACGCAGTATTTT; cdr3_aa: CAAGQGATDTQYF; v_call: TRBV24-1; j_call: TRBJ2-3; d_call: TRBD1; clone_size: .
cdr3_nt: TGTGCCAGCAGCCACCAGACAGGGCGCGAGCAGTACTTC; cdr3_aa: CASSHQTGREQYF; v_call: TRBV7-9; j_call: TRBJ2-7; d_call: TRBD1; clone_size: few
cdr3_nt: TGTGCCAGCAGCCCCTTTGAGGGGGGGAGCACAGATACGCAGTATTTT; cdr3_aa: CASSPFEGGSTDTQYF; v_call: TRBV4-2; j_call: TRBJ2-3; d_call: .; clone_size: .
cdr3_nt: TGCAGTGCTAGAGATCGGACCCGGGGCACTGAAGCTTTCTTT; cdr3_aa: CSARDRTRGTEAFF; v_call: TRBV20-1; j_call: TRBJ1-1; d_call: .; clone_size: .
cdr3_nt: TGTGCCACCAGTGCGGTGGGGGACACTGAAGCTTTCTTT; cdr3_aa: CATSAVGDTEAFF; v_call: TRBV24-1; j_call: TRBJ1-1; d_call: .; clone_size: .
cdr3_nt: TGTGCCACCAGCAGAGTTTCGGGCCGAAACAATGAGCAGTTCTTC; cdr3_aa: CATSRVSGRNNEQFF; v_call: TRBV15; j_call: TRBJ2-1; d_call: .; clone_size: few
cdr3_nt: TGTGCCAGCAGCCGGTCCCCTAACTATGGCTACACCTTC; cdr3_aa: CASSRSPNYGYTF; v_call: TRBV6-5; j_call: TRBJ1-2; d_call: .; clone_size: once